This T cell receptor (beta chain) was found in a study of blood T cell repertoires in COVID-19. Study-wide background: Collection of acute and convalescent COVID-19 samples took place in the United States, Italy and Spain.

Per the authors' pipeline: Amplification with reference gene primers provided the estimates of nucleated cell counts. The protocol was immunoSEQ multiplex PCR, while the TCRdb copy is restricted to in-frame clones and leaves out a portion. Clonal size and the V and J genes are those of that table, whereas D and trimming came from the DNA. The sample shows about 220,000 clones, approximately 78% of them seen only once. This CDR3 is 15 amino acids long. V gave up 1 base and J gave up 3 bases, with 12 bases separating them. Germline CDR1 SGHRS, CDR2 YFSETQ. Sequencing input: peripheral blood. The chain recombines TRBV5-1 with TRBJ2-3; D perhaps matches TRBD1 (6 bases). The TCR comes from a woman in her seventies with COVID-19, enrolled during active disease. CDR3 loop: CASSLSGQITDTQYF. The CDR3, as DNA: TGCGCCAGCAGCTTGTCTGGACAGATAACAGATACGCAGTATTTT.